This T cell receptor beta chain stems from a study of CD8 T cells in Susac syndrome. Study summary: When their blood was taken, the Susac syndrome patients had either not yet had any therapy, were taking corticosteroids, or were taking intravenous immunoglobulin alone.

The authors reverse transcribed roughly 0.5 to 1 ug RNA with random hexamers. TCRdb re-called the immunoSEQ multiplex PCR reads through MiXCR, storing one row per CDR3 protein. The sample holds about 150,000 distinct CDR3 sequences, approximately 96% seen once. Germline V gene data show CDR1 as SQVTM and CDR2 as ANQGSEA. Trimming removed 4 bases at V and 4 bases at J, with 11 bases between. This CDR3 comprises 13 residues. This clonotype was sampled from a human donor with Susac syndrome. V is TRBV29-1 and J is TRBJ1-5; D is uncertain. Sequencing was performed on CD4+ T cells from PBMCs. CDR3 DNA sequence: TGCAGCGTTGGTACACAGCCTAATCAGCCCCAGCATTTT. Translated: CSVGTQPNQPQHF.